This T cell receptor beta chain comes out of a study of cytomegalovirus exposure and HLA in healthy donors. The CDR3 totals 14 residues. V shed 0 bases, J shed 6 bases, and the junction held 4 bases outside the gene matches. CDR1 SGHAT and CDR2 FQNNGV come from the germline V gene. Primers included in the PCR were 60 Vbeta and 13 Jbeta primers. The method was immunoSEQ multiplex PCR; TCRdb's version includes in-frame clones alone and lacks a portion of them. The sample shows roughly 170,000 clones, 80% of them seen only once. This clonotype was sampled from a boy younger than 18 in good health and CMV-seronegative. Source material: PBMCs. V gene TRBV11-2 combines with J gene TRBJ2-7, with 8 bases aligning to TRBD2. For the CDR3, the DNA is TGTGCCAGCAGCTTAGAGTTTGCGGGAGGCGAGCAGTACTTC. It specifies CASSLEFAGGEQYF.